Given below is one T cell receptor beta chain in context. This CDR3 is built from 14 residues. Trimming took 3 bases from V and 5 from J, leaving 13 bases between them. Germline V gene lookup returns CDR1 MNHEY and CDR2 SVGAGI. The data originate from a study of control samples from healthy donors and cancer patients. Sequenced by immunoSEQ multiplex PCR; TCRdb stores in-frame clones only, minus some. This repertoire shows 95,000 to 150,000 clones, 91% found once; its top ten account for less than 9.5%. The chain uses TRBV6-5 and TRBJ2-5; D may be TRBD1 (6 bases). This TCR was sampled from a woman aged 18-29 years in good health. The sequenced sample consisted of blood. This CDR3 is CASSYTGMGETQYF. In DNA, the CDR3 is TGTGCCAGCAGTTATACAGGGATGGGGGAGACCCAGTACTTC.